In its sample, the clone carrying this T cell receptor beta chain was seen many times. This entry belongs to a study of prognosis after radiotherapy for stage I lung cancer. Using two-round multiplex PCR, the authors amplified TCR beta CDR3 from genomic DNA. Initially, in first-round PCR, primers specific to each TRBV and TRBJ gene were used. Universal primers drove the second round of PCR amplification. TCRdb called the multiplex PCR reads again in MiXCR, with one record for every CDR3 protein. This table has tens of thousands of distinct CDR3 sequences, around a quarter appearing once. The CDR3 covers 16 residues. Germline CDR1 reads MNHNS; CDR2 reads SASEGT. Trimming shortened V by 5 bases and J by 0 bases, and 13 bases separated the two germline ends.

Sequencing used PBMCs, obtained before or after stereotactic body radiation therapy (not recorded which). This sequence joins TRBV6-1 and TRBJ1-4, with D perhaps matching TRBD1 (6 bases). The origin of this receptor is a donor aged 50 or older with non-small cell lung cancer. CDR3: CASSPRGTATNEKLFF. CDR3 DNA sequence: TGTGCCAGCAGTCCCAGGGGAACCGCAACTAATGAAAAACTGTTTTTT.